This T cell receptor (beta chain) was sequenced during a study of OX40 agonist ivuxolimab in advanced cancers. On the study more broadly: Cohort: approximately 83% men, mean age approximately 66, aged about 20 to 90.

A history of autoimmune disease or systemic immunosuppression excluded patients. Sequencing used immunoSEQ multiplex PCR; TCRdb keeps in-frame clones, though not all of them. The profile shows about 150,000 clones, 85% to 95% of them singletons. Germline CDR1 is MNHEY and CDR2 is SMNVEV (reference sequence). The CDR3 has 13 residues. V lost 8 bases, J lost 7 bases, and 15 bases lay in between. The J gene is TRBJ1-5, the V gene TRBV27; possible D gene TRBD1, 5 bases. The sample here was CD4+ or CD8+ T cells sorted from blood, taken in a trial of the OX40 agonist ivuxolimab. The sequence was obtained from an adult with an advanced solid tumor such as melanoma, head and neck, liver or kidney cancer. The CDR3 region is CASGGRGRQPQHF. The CDR3 coding sequence is TGTGCCAGCGGGGGTCGGGGGAGGCAGCCCCAGCATTTT.